This T cell receptor (beta chain) was obtained from a study of blood T cell repertoires in COVID-19. Study-wide context: The analysed material was cDNA or gDNA that came from T cells, B-cell-depleted T cells, or PBMCs.

Trimming took off 3 bases at V and 0 bases at J, with 6 bases between the two ends. Germline V gene data show CDR1 as SGHAT and CDR2 as FQNNGV. This CDR3 has 13 residues. The repertoire was sequenced with immunoSEQ multiplex PCR; TCRdb's copy has only in-frame clones and lacks some. The table lists more than 45,000 clones, over 70% of them singletons. There are a few counts of this clone. This sequence joins TRBV11-2 and TRBJ2-7; D ambiguous. The clonotype originates from a human donor in a cohort sampled during active COVID-19. Specimen: peripheral blood. The CDR3 here is CASSFSGSYEQYF. CDR3 bases: TGTGCCAGCAGCTTCTCAGGCTCCTACGAGCAGTACTTC.